These 17 T cell receptor beta chains share one sample of origin, sequenced in a study of blood T cell repertoires in COVID-19. Profiled with immunoSEQ multiplex PCR; TCRdb holds only in-frame clones, not every one. This sample carries approximately 190,000 clones, around 83% of them seen once, and the ten largest clones take around 6.3%. Source material: peripheral blood. The receptors come from a middle-aged woman with acute or convalescent COVID-19.

The chain couples TRBV5-4 to TRBJ1-1, with D possibly matching TRBD1 (6 bases). Deletions cut 0 bases from V and 4 bases from J, with 13 bases between. Germline V gene sequence: CDR1 SGHNT, CDR2 YYREEE (reference sequence). This CDR3 spans 15 amino acids. As DNA, the CDR3 is TGTGCCAGCAGCTTGGCCTCAGGGGCGGGCACTGAAGCTTTCTTT. It translates to CASSLASGAGTEAFF.

CDR3 residues: CASSRLVDEQFF. In nucleotides, the CDR3 is TGTGCCAGCAGCAGACTAGTGGATGAGCAGTTCTTC. V gene TRBV5-6 combines with J gene TRBJ2-1, with D maybe TRBD2 (6 bases). Trimming stripped 4 bases from V and 8 bases from J, with 10 bases between. Germline V CDR1 and CDR2: SGHDT, YYEEEE. CDR3 length: 12 amino acids.

The chain uses TRBV7-9 and TRBJ1-1; TRBD1 is a possible D gene (6 bases). Trimming stripped 2 bases from V and 0 bases from J, with 13 bases between. Germline V gene lookup returns CDR1 SEHNR and CDR2 FQNEAQ (reference sequence). The CDR3 is made up of 16 amino acids. CDR3 DNA: TGTGCCAGCAGCTTATACGTAGGGGGGGTGAACACTGAAGCTTTCTTT. It specifies CASSLYVGGVNTEAFF.

The genes are TRBV28 and TRBJ1-1; TRBD1 matches 7 bases. With V trimmed by 6 bases and J by 1 base, 8 bases remained unmatched. Germline-derived CDR1 and CDR2 are MDHEN and SYDVKM. The CDR3 contains 15 residues. For the CDR3, the DNA is TGTGCCAGCAGGACGAGGACAGGCGGGAACACTGAAGCTTTCTTT. The encoded protein is CASRTRTGGNTEAFF.

The chain is built from TRBV13 and TRBJ1-1, with 8 bases that match TRBD1. The trim removed 5 bases at V and 4 bases at J, leaving 6 bases unmatched. The length of the CDR3 is 14 residues. Per the germline V gene, CDR1 is PRHDT and CDR2 is FYEKMQ (reference sequence). The CDR3 DNA reads TGTGCCAGCAGCCCGGACAGGGATCCCACTGAAGCTTTCTTT. Amino acid sequence: CASSPDRDPTEAFF.

CDR3 in amino acids: CASSLTSDGGYGYTF. The CDR3 DNA reads as TGTGCCAGCAGTTTAACTTCCGACGGGGGCTATGGCTACACCTTC. V usage is TRBV6-5 and J usage is TRBJ1-2, with D possibly TRBD1 on 5 matching bases. Germline V gene data show CDR1 as MNHEY and CDR2 as SVGAGI. V was cut by 4 bases and J by 4 bases, with 16 bases left in between. The CDR3 covers 15 residues.

This clone was seen more than once but under ten times. The rearrangement joins TRBV4-1 to TRBJ1-3; D may be TRBD1 (5 bases). This CDR3 comprises 15 residues. Germline V gives CDR1 MGHRA, CDR2 YSYEKL. Trimming took off 1 base at V and 4 bases at J, with 11 bases between the two ends. The CDR3 sequence is CASSQARVTGNTIYF. CDR3 coding DNA: TGCGCCAGCAGCCAAGCCAGGGTGACCGGAAACACCATATATTTT.

The gene calls are TRBV19 and TRBJ1-2; the match to TRBD1 covers 10 bases. Per germline, CDR1 LNHDA and CDR2 SQIVND (reference sequence). The CDR3 extends over 18 amino acids. J was trimmed by 1 base and V by 8 bases; bases with no gene match: 16. DNA of the CDR3: TGTGCCAGTCAGAACAAACCGGGACAGGGGCTCATTAACTATGGCTACACCTTC. Its translation is CASQNKPGQGLINYGYTF.

The gene calls are TRBV7-9 and TRBJ2-3; 10 bases map to TRBD2. Germline CDR1 reads SEHNR; CDR2 reads FQNEAQ (reference sequence). Losses at the gene ends were 5 bases for V and 3 bases for J; bases not matched to a gene: 11. The CDR3 runs 17 residues. The CDR3 protein is CASSPPSGRAGTDTQYF. The CDR3 nucleotides are TGTGCCAGCAGCCCCCCAAGCGGGAGGGCCGGAACAGATACGCAGTATTTT.

The V and J genes are TRBV30 and TRBJ2-7; no clear D gene. Trimming took off 2 bases at V and 2 bases at J, with 10 bases between the two ends. The CDR3 sequence is 13 residues long. Germline assignment: CDR1 GTSNPN and CDR2 SVGIG (reference sequence). The CDR3 sequence is CAWSPQVAYEQYF. The CDR3 coding sequence is TGTGCCTGGAGTCCCCAGGTTGCCTACGAGCAGTACTTC.

The chain is built from TRBV5-6 and TRBJ1-2, with D uncertain. In germline, CDR1 is SGHDT, CDR2 YYEEEE. V lost 0 bases, J lost 2 bases, and 8 bases lay in between. The CDR3 is 14 amino acids. The CDR3 here is CASSLVGQNYGYTF. Here the CDR3 DNA reads TGTGCCAGCAGCTTGGTTGGGCAGAACTATGGCTACACCTTC.

The chain carries TRBV18 and TRBJ2-1; tentatively, D is TRBD2 (5 bases). CDR1 KGHSH and CDR2 LQKENI come from the germline V gene. V was clipped by 0 bases and J by 7 bases, with 16 bases between them. The CDR3 consists of 16 residues. The CDR3 bases are TGTGCCAGCTCACCACCGGTTGTTAGCGTGAGGAATGAGCAGTTCTTC. Its protein is CASSPPVVSVRNEQFF. Combining the CDR3 with reference TRBV18 and TRBJ2-1 gives the whole variable domain NAGVMQNPRHLVRRRGQEARLRCSPMKGHSHVYWYRQLPEEGLKFMVYLQKENIIDESGMPKERFSAEFPKEGPSILRIQQVVRGDSAAYFCASSPPVVSVRNEQFFGPGTRLTVL.

This clone was seen a single time. The rearrangement links TRBV24-1 to TRBJ2-5; TRBD2 is a possible D gene (7 bases). The germline V gene encodes CDR1 KGHDR and CDR2 SFDVKD. CDR3 length: 14 amino acids. Trimming left V 4 bases short and J 5 bases short, with 13 bases between. The DNA of the CDR3 is TGTGCCACCAGTGACCCGGGGGGCCTGGAGACCCAGTACTTC. It yields the protein CATSDPGGLETQYF.

The chain recombines TRBV10-3 with TRBJ2-6; 7 bases fit TRBD1. V was clipped by 3 bases and J by 5 bases; unmatched bases: 16. CDR1 and CDR2 (germline): ENHRY, SYGVKD. The CDR3 extends over 19 amino acids. CDR3 loop: CAISDTTGRATGWANVLTF. In DNA, the CDR3 is TGTGCCATCAGTGACACGACAGGGAGAGCCACCGGATGGGCCAACGTCCTGACTTTC.

This clone was seen a few times. The J gene is TRBJ1-5, the V gene TRBV28; tentatively, D is TRBD1 (5 bases). V lost 11 bases, J lost 7 bases, and 18 bases lay in between. This CDR3 spans 13 amino acids. Germline V gives CDR1 MDHEN, CDR2 SYDVKM. The CDR3 DNA follows: TGTGCCGGCACCGACAGACAAGGGCAGCCCCAGCATTTT. It encodes CAGTDRQGQPQHF.

This chain links TRBV28 with TRBJ2-7, with D unclear. The V and J ends lost 3 bases and 2 bases respectively, with 11 bases between them. In germline, CDR1 is MDHEN, CDR2 SYDVKM. CDR3 length: 14 residues. The CDR3 loop reads CASSFVGTAYEQYF. In nucleotides, the CDR3 is TGTGCCAGCAGTTTTGTGGGCACCGCCTACGAGCAGTACTTC.

The V gene is TRBV18, the J gene TRBJ2-1; TRBD1 aligns across 9 bases. The CDR3 sequence is 14 residues long. Germline lookup yields CDR1 KGHSH and CDR2 LQKENI. V lost 4 bases to trimming and J lost 9 bases; unmatched junction nucleotides: 7. CDR3 sequence reads: CASSLRDRASEQFF. CDR3 sequence (DNA): TGTGCCAGCTCACTCCGGGACAGGGCAAGTGAGCAGTTCTTC.